Listed below are T cell receptor beta chains from one sample, sequenced in a study of blood T cell repertoires in COVID-19. Libraries were prepared by immunoSEQ multiplex PCR; TCRdb keeps only in-frame clonotypes and omits some of them. Here the sample spans around 300,000 clones, 87% being singletons. Sequencing was performed on PBMCs or T cells enriched from blood (not recorded which). These receptors were obtained from a woman aged 25 to 45 who had recovered from COVID-19. CDR3s leave out the opening cysteine and the closing phenylalanine or tryptophan.

v_gene: TRBV15
CDR3aa: ATSTGTGGFNSPLH

v_gene: TRBV4-3
CDR3aa: ASSHGTGAYNEQF

v_gene: TRBV19
CDR3aa: ASTPGPNHSGYGYT

v_gene: TRBV19
CDR3aa: ASSIQGNYGYT

v_gene: TRBV5-5
CDR3aa: ASSPSRRQETQY

v_gene: TRBV21-1
CDR3aa: ASSKGPPCGGVVRTSYNEQF

v_gene: TRBV19
CDR3aa: ASSEDTRQRTEAF

v_gene: TRBV11-2
CDR3aa: ASSLYNSYEQY

v_gene: TRBV20-1
CDR3aa: SAGDSYEQY

v_gene: TRBV27
CDR3aa: ASSLFAGIGTDTQY

v_gene: TRBV18
CDR3aa: ASSPTQGGNSPLH

v_gene: TRBV5-4
CDR3aa: ASSVGLALQETQY

v_gene: TRBV7-2
CDR3aa: ASSLGSSGGITDTQY

v_gene: TRBV5-1
CDR3aa: ASSSEGAPSYEQY

v_gene: TRBV25-1
CDR3aa: ATKKRWKFSSGNTIY

v_gene: TRBV6-2/TRBV6-3
CDR3aa: ASSWGQGGNQPQL

v_gene: TRBV7-8
CDR3aa: ASSAGTQYNEQF

v_gene: TRBV19
CDR3aa: ASSPDRGRRGYGYT

v_gene: TRBV4-2
CDR3aa: ASSPGTSETQY

v_gene: TRBV28
CDR3aa: ASSSPLFDRGYGYT

v_gene: TRBV5-1
CDR3aa: ASSATGQAMGYGYT

v_gene: TRBV6-6
CDR3aa: ASRDTGRPNPEAF

v_gene: TRBV2
CDR3aa: ASSRGSRSSGNTIY

v_gene: TRBV5-1
CDR3aa: ASSFMLTGDTDTQY

v_gene: TRBV25-1
CDR3aa: ASSQTRPSTGELF

v_gene: TRBV5-4
CDR3aa: ASSGGTERNSPLH

v_gene: TRBV27
CDR3aa: ASGSGGIGYT

v_gene: TRBV4-1
CDR3aa: ASSQAGQGTRLTMNTEAF

v_gene: TRBV30
CDR3aa: ACGGTTILEA